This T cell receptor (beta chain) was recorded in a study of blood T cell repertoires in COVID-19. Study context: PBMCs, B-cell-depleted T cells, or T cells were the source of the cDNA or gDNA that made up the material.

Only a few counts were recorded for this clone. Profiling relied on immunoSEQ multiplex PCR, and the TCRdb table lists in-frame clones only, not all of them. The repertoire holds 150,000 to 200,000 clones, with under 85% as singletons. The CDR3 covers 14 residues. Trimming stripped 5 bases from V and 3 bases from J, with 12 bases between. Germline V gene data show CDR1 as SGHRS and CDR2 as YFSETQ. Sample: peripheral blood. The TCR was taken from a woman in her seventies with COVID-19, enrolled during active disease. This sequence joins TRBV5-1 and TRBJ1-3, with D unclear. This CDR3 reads CASSDSGFGNTIYF. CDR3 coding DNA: TGCGCCAGCAGTGACTCTGGGTTTGGAAACACCATATATTTT.